What follows are 2 T cell receptor beta chains derived from one specimen sequenced in a study of T cell repertoires in ileal Crohn's disease. The repertoire was sequenced with immunoSEQ multiplex PCR; TCRdb's copy has only in-frame clones and lacks some. This sample has roughly 5,000 clones, with roughly four fifths found just once. What was sequenced was ileal tissue. The receptor set was obtained from an adult with Crohn's disease.

V usage is TRBV15 and J usage is TRBJ2-7; 7 nucleotides line up with TRBD2. V lost 1 base, J lost 0 bases, and 0 bases stayed unmatched. The CDR3 runs to 14 residues. The V gene's germline CDR1 is LNHNV and CDR2 YYDKDF (reference sequence). The CDR3 spells CATSRGGSSYEQYF. CDR3 nucleotide sequence: TGTGCCACCAGCAGAGGCGGGAGCTCCTACGAGCAGTACTTC.

The CDR3 protein is CASSPGWGEDTEAFF. CDR3 nucleotide sequence: TGTGCCAGCAGCCCTGGATGGGGGGAGGATACTGAAGCTTTCTTT. The rearrangement links TRBV7-9 to TRBJ1-1; D may be TRBD1 (5 bases). Per germline, CDR1 SEHNR and CDR2 FQNEAQ (reference sequence). V was pared by 5 bases and J by 5 bases, with 18 bases between. The CDR3 spans 15 residues.